The present TCR beta chain was sequenced within a study of blood T cells in healthy people across ages. It was with a sample-barcoded 5' primer and a J-beta primer mix that a second PCR of roughly 7 to 12 cycles was run. With 12 random nucleotides, a template-switch adaptor tagged each individual cDNA molecule. A single record per CDR3 protein comes from TCRdb applying MiXCR to the 5' RACE reads. The sample lists hundreds of thousands of distinct CDR3 sequences; about 48% were seen once. Points on this clonotype: Antigen unknown.

CDR1 is LNHDA and CDR2 is SQIVND in the germline V gene (reference sequence). There are 14 residues in the CDR3. V lost 4 bases, J lost 5 bases, and 4 bases stayed unmatched. General observations from the study: From one million sequenced T cells, diversity estimates were lower bounds. It was found that TCR beta diversity correlated strongly with the percentage of naive T cells. Long-lived donors exceeded aged donors in naive CD4+ cells and diversity.

This chain joins TRBV19 and TRBJ2-2; 7 nucleotides align to TRBD1. Sequenced input: blood. The sequence came from a man older than 75 in good health. CDR3 coding DNA: TGTGCCAGTAGTAGGGACAGATGGACCGGGGAGCTGTTTTTT. Amino acids: CASSRDRWTGELFF.